A selection of T cell receptor beta chains follows, all from one sample in a study of monozygotic twins with inflammatory bowel disease. TCRdb reprocessed the 5' RACE reads and stores each CDR3 protein as one record, lacking DNA. The ten most abundant clones cover roughly 2.4% of a sample with about 160,000 distinct CDR3 sequences. The sample was blood. These receptors originate from a human donor with ulcerative colitis or Crohn's disease, or a healthy co-twin of an affected twin (not recorded which). The CDR3 runs from the conserved cysteine through the conserved F or W.

CDR3 | J | V
CSAAGLGAGNEQFF | TRBJ2-1 | TRBV29-1
CSALRGLAGGEETQYF | TRBJ2-5 | TRBV20-1
CASSTEGSRNQPQHF | TRBJ1-5 | TRBV9
CASSQVGTGVQAFF | TRBJ1-1 | TRBV4-1
CASSLLGTSGRGEQYF | TRBJ2-7 | TRBV28
CASSAGTGGNEQYF | TRBJ2-7 | TRBV5-1
CSARSSGRALFRDNEQFF | TRBJ2-1 | TRBV20-1
CSASQTGTASYEQYF | TRBJ2-7 | TRBV20-1
CASSPGTGRNTEAFF | TRBJ1-1 | TRBV7-3
CASSLFDGTPYEQYF | TRBJ2-7 | TRBV28
CASSSLHASRVGYNEQFF | TRBJ2-1 | TRBV11-1
CSVKRTGDGGEQFF | TRBJ2-1 | TRBV20-1